Presented here are 20 T cell receptor beta chains from one specimen sequenced in a study of T-cell reconstitution after alpha-beta-depleted transplantation in children. Unique molecular identifiers were incorporated into the prepared TCRbeta library. TCRdb ran MiXCR on the PCR reads and lists one entry per CDR3 protein. The table has 170,000 or so distinct CDR3 sequences, about 6.4% seen once. The input for sequencing was PBMCs from the stem cell graft donor, taken from the stem cell graft. These receptors were obtained from a human donor who donated a stem cell graft to a child with Wiskott-Aldrich syndrome.

Comment on this clonotype: A much larger clonotype is one base distant, so this may be a read error. The chain is built from TRBV5-1 and TRBJ2-7; 9 positions agree with TRBD1. Per germline, CDR1 SGHRS and CDR2 YFSETQ. This CDR3 has 15 amino acids. Unmatched junction bases numbered 11, after V lost 4 bases and J lost 6 bases. The CDR3 nucleotides are TGCGCCAGCAGCCCAGACAGGGGGAATGTCTGCGAGCAGTACTTC. Its protein is CASSPDRGNVCEQYF.

This clonotype has a count of ten or more. This sequence joins TRBV20-1 and TRBJ2-3, with 7 nucleotides matching TRBD2. J gave up 1 base and V 4 bases, and 8 bases lay outside the gene matches. The CDR3 consists of 15 residues. The V gene's germline CDR1 is DFQATT and CDR2 SNEGSKA (reference sequence). The CDR3 loop is CSAMVAGEGTDTQYF. CDR3 sequence (DNA): TGCAGTGCTATGGTGGCGGGAGAGGGCACAGATACGCAGTATTTT.

The V and J genes are TRBV30 and TRBJ1-4, with D tentatively TRBD1 (5 bases). V lost 1 base and J lost 7, with 19 bases in between. Per the germline V gene, CDR1 is GTSNPN and CDR2 is SVGIG (reference sequence). CDR3 length equals 16 residues. CDR3 loop: CAWSDLSSPGSEKLFF. DNA of the CDR3: TGTGCCTGGAGTGATCTCTCCTCCCCAGGGAGTGAAAAACTGTTTTTT.

This clonotype was counted many times. The J gene is TRBJ2-5, the V gene TRBV5-1, with 8 bases matching TRBD1. Trimming took 3 bases from V and 2 from J; bases not matched to a gene: 6. This CDR3 is 15 amino acids long. Germline V CDR1 and CDR2: SGHRS, YFSETQ. CDR3 sequence reads: CASSSNTGGQETQYF. The CDR3 DNA is TGCGCCAGCAGCTCTAATACAGGGGGGCAAGAGACCCAGTACTTC. Using reference TRBV5-1 and TRBJ2-5 for the parts outside the CDR3, the full variable domain is KAGVTQTPRYLIKTRGQQVTLSCSPISGHRSVSWYQQTPGQGLQFLFEYFSETQRNKGNFPGRFSGRQFSNSRSEMNVSTLELGDSALYLCASSSNTGGQETQYFGPGTRLLVL.

This clonotype was counted ten times or more. At one boundary the junction diverges from the germline segment, which might be a read error. The chain uses TRBV7-8 and TRBJ1-5; possible D gene TRBD1, 5 bases. Germline assignment: CDR1 SGHVS and CDR2 FQNEAQ. The CDR3 extends over 14 amino acids. The CDR3 DNA follows: TGTGCCAGCAGTTTAGGGACGCCCAATCAGCCCCAGCATTTT. Translation: CASSLGTPNQPQHF. The full variable domain, completed using reference TRBV7-8 and TRBJ1-5, is GAGVSQSPRYKVAKRGQDVALRCDPISGHVSLFWYQQALGQGPEFLTYFQNEAQLDKSGLPSDRFFAERPEGSVSTLKIQRTQQEDSAVYLCASSLGTPNQPQHFGDGTRLSIL.

The chain links TRBV28 to TRBJ2-1, with 9 bases aligning to TRBD2. V trimming: 2 bases; J trimming: 7 bases; junction bases outside the gene matches: 12. This CDR3 is 17 amino acids long. Looked up from germline, CDR1 is MDHEN and CDR2 is SYDVKM. Here the CDR3 DNA reads TGTGCCAGCAGTTTAGCCGGGACTAGCCCTACCCAAAATGAGCAGTTCTTC. Its protein product is CASSLAGTSPTQNEQFF. The variable domain in full, completed from reference TRBV28 and TRBJ2-1, reads DVKVTQSSRYLVKRTGEKVFLECVQDMDHENMFWYRQDPGLGLRLIYFSYDVKMKEKGDIPEGYSVSREKKERFSLILESASTNQTSMYLCASSLAGTSPTQNEQFFGPGTRLTVL.

V usage is TRBV12-3 or TRBV12-4 and J usage is TRBJ1-1; no clear D. The CDR3 spans 15 residues. In DNA, the CDR3 is TGTGCAGGTACAGTGAATGCGCTTAGGGACACTGAAGCTTTCTTT. This translates into CAGTVNALRDTEAFF.

At least ten counts were recorded for this clonotype. The chain uses TRBV10-3 and TRBJ2-1, with D perhaps TRBD1 or TRBD2 (5 bases each). Trimming shortened V by 4 bases and J by 4 bases, and 8 bases separated the two germline ends. CDR3 length equals 13 residues. The germline V gene has CDR1 ENHRY and CDR2 SYGVKD. The CDR3 region has the DNA TGTGCCATCAGTGCGGGACCGTACAATGAGCAGTTCTTC. Translating it yields CAISAGPYNEQFF.

The rearrangement joins TRBV27 to TRBJ2-2; 14 positions match TRBD2. V lost 5 bases to trimming and J lost 9 bases; unmatched junction nucleotides: 5. Germline V lookup: CDR1 MNHEY, CDR2 SMNVEV (reference sequence). The CDR3 spans 15 residues. The CDR3 loop reads CASSQGLAGDRELFF. The CDR3 coding sequence is TGTGCCAGCAGTCAGGGACTAGCGGGAGACCGGGAGCTGTTTTTT.

The V and J genes are TRBV5-1 and TRBJ2-2; D may be TRBD1 or TRBD2 (6 bases each). V lost 3 bases to trimming and J lost 6 bases, with 18 bases between them. Germline lookup yields CDR1 SGHRS and CDR2 YFSETQ. The CDR3 length is 16 residues. The CDR3 nucleotides are TGCGCCAGCAGCTATGGTGGGGGGCGCTTACCCGGGGAGCTGTTTTTT. It specifies CASSYGGGRLPGELFF.

This clonotype has a count of ten or more. The J gene is TRBJ2-6, the V gene TRBV6-1; D not resolved. The CDR3 spans 17 residues. Germline CDR1 and CDR2: MNHNS and SASEGT. V shed 6 bases and J shed 1 base, with 16 bases lying between them. The CDR3 protein is CASRDPGRQSGANVLTF. CDR3 in DNA: TGTGCCAGCAGGGATCCTGGACGCCAGTCTGGGGCCAACGTCCTGACTTTC.

There are many counts of this clonotype. DNA of the CDR3: TGCGCCAGCAGCTCGCGCGGGGACACCGAATACGAGCAGTACTTC. Translation: CASSSRGDTEYEQYF. The chain links TRBV5-1 to TRBJ2-7, with D perhaps being TRBD1 or TRBD2 (6 bases each). CDR1 and CDR2 from the germline V gene are SGHRS and YFSETQ. V gave up 3 bases and J gave up 4 bases, with 17 bases separating them. The CDR3 consists of 15 residues.

The chain carries TRBV7-2 and TRBJ2-1, with TRBD2 as a possible D gene (7 bases). V was clipped by 8 bases and J by 2 bases, with 10 bases between them. The germline gives CDR1 SGHTA, CDR2 FQGNSA. This CDR3 has 13 residues. The CDR3, as DNA: TGTGCCAGCCTGGGGGGGCCCTACAATGAGCAGTTCTTC. Residues: CASLGGPYNEQFF.

This clonotype was seen a few times. V usage is TRBV20-1 and J usage is TRBJ1-1; no firm D call. V was shortened by 5 bases and J by 0 bases, with 13 bases between the two germline ends. Germline CDR1 is DFQATT and CDR2 is SNEGSKA (reference sequence). The CDR3 is 14 residues long. The CDR3 spells CSAGPGSLNTEAFF. The CDR3 DNA reads as TGCAGTGCTGGCCCCGGGTCATTGAACACTGAAGCTTTCTTT.

This clonotype has a count of ten or more. The chain couples TRBV6-2 or TRBV6-3 to TRBJ2-7, with 9 bases that match TRBD2. CDR3 length: 17 residues. V shed 2 bases and J 7 bases; nucleotides not matched to a gene: 15. Per the germline V gene, CDR1 is MNHEY and CDR2 is SVGEGT. CDR3 loop: CASSYPYPGPLAGEQYF. The CDR3 nucleotides read TGTGCCAGCAGTTACCCATATCCGGGACCCCTAGCGGGGGAGCAGTACTTC.

This clonotype turned up a few times. The chain employs TRBV6-1 and TRBJ2-5; TRBD2 matches at 9 bases. From germline, CDR1 is MNHNS and CDR2 SASEGT. The CDR3 covers 18 residues. After removal of 1 base from V and 4 bases from J, the junction contained 13 bases not matched to a gene. The CDR3 loop is CASSEELAGILFGETQYF. In DNA, the CDR3 is TGTGCCAGCAGTGAAGAGCTAGCGGGGATTTTGTTTGGAGAGACCCAGTACTTC.

This rearrangement joins TRBV7-8 to TRBJ1-4; D is ambiguous. Germline loops: CDR1 SGHVS, CDR2 FQNEAQ. V lost 5 bases and J lost 0, with 13 bases in between. The CDR3 loop spans 16 amino acids. CDR3: CASSQGITATNEKLFF. CDR3 nucleotide sequence: TGTGCCAGCAGCCAAGGGATTACAGCAACTAATGAAAAACTGTTTTTT.

This clonotype was counted ten times or more. The chain couples TRBV6-1 to TRBJ1-3, with D unresolved. The CDR3 is made up of 13 amino acids. Per germline, CDR1 MNHNS and CDR2 SASEGT. Trimming removed 11 bases from V and 4 bases from J, with 15 bases in between. The DNA of the CDR3 is TGTGCCGCGTCCCCCTCCGAGGGAAACACCATATATTTT. It translates to CAASPSEGNTIYF.

This clonotype showed up many times. The chain employs TRBV5-1 and TRBJ1-1; 7 positions match TRBD1. CDR3 size: 13 residues. CDR1 and CDR2 (germline): SGHRS, YFSETQ. Losses at the gene ends were 7 bases for V and 4 bases for J; bases not matched to a gene: 7. The CDR3 bases are TGCGCCAGCGGTCTTACAGGGGTCACTGAAGCTTTCTTT. Its protein is CASGLTGVTEAFF.

This clonotype was counted at least ten times. V and J are TRBV29-1 and TRBJ1-1; 11 bases map to TRBD1. Germline V gives CDR1 SQVTM, CDR2 ANQGSEA. Trimming removed 5 bases from V and 0 bases from J; junction bases left unmatched: 5. The CDR3 is 15 amino acids. CDR3: CSVPRTGGLNTEAFF. The CDR3 DNA follows: TGCAGCGTTCCTAGGACAGGGGGCCTGAACACTGAAGCTTTCTTT.